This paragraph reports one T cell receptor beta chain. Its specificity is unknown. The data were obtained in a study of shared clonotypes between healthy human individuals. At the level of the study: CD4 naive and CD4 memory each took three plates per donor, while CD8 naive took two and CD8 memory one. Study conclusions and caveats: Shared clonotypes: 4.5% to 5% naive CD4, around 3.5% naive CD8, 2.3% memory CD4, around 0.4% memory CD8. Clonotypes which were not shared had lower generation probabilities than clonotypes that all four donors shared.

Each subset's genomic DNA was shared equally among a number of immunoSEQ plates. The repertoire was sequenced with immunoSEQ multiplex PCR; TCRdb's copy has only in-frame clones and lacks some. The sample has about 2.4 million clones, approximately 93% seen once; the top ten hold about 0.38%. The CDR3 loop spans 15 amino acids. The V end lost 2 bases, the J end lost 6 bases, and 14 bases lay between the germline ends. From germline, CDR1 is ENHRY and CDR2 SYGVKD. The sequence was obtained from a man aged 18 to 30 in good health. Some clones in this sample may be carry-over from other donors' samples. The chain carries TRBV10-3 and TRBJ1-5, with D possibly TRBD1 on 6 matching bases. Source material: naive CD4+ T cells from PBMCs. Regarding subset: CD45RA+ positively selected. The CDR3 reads CAISEAGAGGQPQHF. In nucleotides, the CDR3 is TGTGCCATCAGTGAGGCAGGGGCCGGGGGTCAGCCCCAGCATTTT.